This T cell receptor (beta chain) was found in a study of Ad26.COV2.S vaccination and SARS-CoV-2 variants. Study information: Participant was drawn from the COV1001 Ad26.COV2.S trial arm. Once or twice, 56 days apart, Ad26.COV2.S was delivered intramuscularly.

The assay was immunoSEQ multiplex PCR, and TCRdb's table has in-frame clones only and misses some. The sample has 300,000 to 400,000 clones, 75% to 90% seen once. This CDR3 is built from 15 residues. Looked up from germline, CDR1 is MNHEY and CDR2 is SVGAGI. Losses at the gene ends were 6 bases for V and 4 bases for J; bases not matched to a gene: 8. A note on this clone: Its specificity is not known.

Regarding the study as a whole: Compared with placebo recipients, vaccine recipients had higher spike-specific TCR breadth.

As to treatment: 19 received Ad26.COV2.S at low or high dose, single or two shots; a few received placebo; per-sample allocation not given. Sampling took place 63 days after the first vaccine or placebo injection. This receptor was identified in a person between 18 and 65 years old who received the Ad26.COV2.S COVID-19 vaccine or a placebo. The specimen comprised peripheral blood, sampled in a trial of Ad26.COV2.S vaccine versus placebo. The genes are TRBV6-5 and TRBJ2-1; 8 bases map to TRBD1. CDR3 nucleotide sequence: TGTGCCAGCAGCACCGACAGGGGCCGATACAATGAGCAGTTCTTC. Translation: CASSTDRGRYNEQFF.